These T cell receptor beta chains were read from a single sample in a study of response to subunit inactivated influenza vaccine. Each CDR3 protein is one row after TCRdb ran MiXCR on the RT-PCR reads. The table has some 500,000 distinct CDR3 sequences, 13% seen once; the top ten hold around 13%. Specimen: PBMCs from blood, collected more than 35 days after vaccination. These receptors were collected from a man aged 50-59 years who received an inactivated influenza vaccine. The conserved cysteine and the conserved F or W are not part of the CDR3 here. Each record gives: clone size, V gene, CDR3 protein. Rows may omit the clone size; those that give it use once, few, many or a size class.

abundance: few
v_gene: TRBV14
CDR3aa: ASGVGGNQPQH

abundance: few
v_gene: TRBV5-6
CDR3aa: ASSLYTGNQPQH

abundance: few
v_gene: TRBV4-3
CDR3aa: ASSQWREGPSSYEQY

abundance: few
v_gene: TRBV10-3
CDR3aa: AIRGEETQY

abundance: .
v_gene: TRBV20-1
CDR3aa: SARDTGKGEAF

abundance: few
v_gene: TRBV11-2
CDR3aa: ASSFNRAGNTIY

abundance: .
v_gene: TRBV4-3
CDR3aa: ASSQDRAVNQPQH

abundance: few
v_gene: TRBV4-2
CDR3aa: ASSQDRTGTAEAF

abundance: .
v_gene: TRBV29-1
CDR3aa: SVAGEYYEQY

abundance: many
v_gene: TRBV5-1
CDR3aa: ASSPRTGGAGELF

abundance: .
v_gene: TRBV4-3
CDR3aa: ASSQAWPGDYGYT

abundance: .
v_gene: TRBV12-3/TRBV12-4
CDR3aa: ASSQRIGGTEAF

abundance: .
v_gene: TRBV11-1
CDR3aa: ASSSSRSNAVSYNEQF

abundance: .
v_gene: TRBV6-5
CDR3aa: ASSYHLKDSPLH

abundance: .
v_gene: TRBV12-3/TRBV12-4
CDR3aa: ASLRGGSYNEQF

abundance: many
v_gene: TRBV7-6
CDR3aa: ASSLFRPSIGSGANVLT

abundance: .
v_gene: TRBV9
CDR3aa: ASSVGVDLLGELF

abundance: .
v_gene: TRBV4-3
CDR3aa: ASSQVSGAPSEQY

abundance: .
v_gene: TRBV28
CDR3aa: ATLRRRDRFHT

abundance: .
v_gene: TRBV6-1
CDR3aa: ASSETHMGLAGVRETQY

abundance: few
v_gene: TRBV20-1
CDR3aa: SARDDNNEQF

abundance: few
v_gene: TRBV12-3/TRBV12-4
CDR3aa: ASSHRGSRVRTEAF

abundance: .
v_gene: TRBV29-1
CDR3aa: SAQKGDTGELF

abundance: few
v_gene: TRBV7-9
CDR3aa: ASSRWTNQGEQY

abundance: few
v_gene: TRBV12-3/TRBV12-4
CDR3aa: ASSPSAGELF

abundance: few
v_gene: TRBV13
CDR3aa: ATSSSPADTQY

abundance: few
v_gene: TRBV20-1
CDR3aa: SARGWGTETYEQY

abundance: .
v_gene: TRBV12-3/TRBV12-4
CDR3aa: ASREAGGYPLNEQF

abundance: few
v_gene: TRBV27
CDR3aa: ASRQTGVRNQPQH

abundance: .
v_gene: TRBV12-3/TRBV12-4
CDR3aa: ASRSGQPDTQY

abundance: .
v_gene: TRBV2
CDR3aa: ASRWGGGRNIQY

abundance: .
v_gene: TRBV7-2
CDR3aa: ASSPGGPSEATEAF

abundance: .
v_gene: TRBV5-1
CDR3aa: ASSLDFGGLDEKLF

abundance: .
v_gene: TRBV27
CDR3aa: ASSPTRRSTTDTQY

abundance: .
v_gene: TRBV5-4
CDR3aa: ASSLELQGAGLT

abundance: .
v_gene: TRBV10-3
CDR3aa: AITKGLVDTEAF

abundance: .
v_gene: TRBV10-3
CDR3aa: AISEDPPTGELF

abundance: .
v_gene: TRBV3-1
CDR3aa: ASSLGLAPVRDIQY

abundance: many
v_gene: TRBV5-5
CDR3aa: ASSLALSNLLNTEAF

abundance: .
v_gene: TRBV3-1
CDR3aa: ASSQGGGVTTDTHY

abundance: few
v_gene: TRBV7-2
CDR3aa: ASSLGGGGFYGYT

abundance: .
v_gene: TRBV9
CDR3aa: ASGPLSGTGELF

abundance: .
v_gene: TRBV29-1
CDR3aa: SVGGDGNQPQH

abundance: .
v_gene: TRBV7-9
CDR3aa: ASSPGGWDTQY

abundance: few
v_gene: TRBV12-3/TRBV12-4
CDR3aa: ASSRSGRNSPLH

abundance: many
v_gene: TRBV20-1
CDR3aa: SAIGLAGDIEQF

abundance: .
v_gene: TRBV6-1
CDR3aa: ASSRRLAGDHEQY

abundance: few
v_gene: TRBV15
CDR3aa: ATSRERTENEKLF

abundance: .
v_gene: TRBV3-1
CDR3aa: ASSQNPGTSGTGELF

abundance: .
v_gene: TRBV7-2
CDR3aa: ASTLTRTAAGELF

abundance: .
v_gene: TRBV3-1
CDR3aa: ASSPTLMNTEAF

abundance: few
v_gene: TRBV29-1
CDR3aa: SAEGTGQGNEQF

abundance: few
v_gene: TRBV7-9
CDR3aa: ASRQGGSSYEQY

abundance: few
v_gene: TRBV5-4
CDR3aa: ASSLDKLDTQY

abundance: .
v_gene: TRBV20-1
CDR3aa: SARDRRSSGNYEQY